This T cell receptor (beta chain) stems from a study of cytomegalovirus exposure and HLA in healthy donors. Study details: The study placed around 85% of its 398 genotyped donors in the Caucasian-associated ancestry cluster.

The PCR was carried out with 60 Vbeta primers and 13 Jbeta primers. Clones were sequenced by immunoSEQ multiplex PCR, and TCRdb holds only the in-frame ones, with some missing. The sample comprises around 130,000 clones, approximately 72% of which are singletons, and 6.5% rests with the top ten. General study results and limits: The study assumed roughly uniform donor sequencing depth for presence/absence analyses. Prior analysis indicated that the majority of TCR beta V segments exhibited productivity approximately 87% or approximately 30% of the time. Altogether, 164 TCR beta chains were recorded as cytomegalovirus-associated.

Notes on this clone: No antigen is known for it.

The sample taken for sequencing was PBMCs. This TCR came from an older woman in good health and CMV-seronegative.

CDR3 region: CASSALGGGAPNIQYF. For the CDR3, the DNA is TGTGCCAGCAGCGCCCTCGGCGGGGGGGCACCGAACATTCAGTACTTC. The chain combines TRBV7-2 with TRBJ2-4; 9 bases are shared with TRBD2. The CDR3 is 16 amino acids. The trim removed 5 bases at V and 7 bases at J, leaving 12 bases unmatched. The germline V gene encodes CDR1 SGHTA and CDR2 FQGNSA.